Detailed here is one T cell receptor beta chain. Sequenced by immunoSEQ multiplex PCR; TCRdb stores in-frame clones only, minus some. The sample yields roughly 92,000 clones, approximately 96% seen once. The data were taken from a study of technical replicates of blood from several donors. There are 13 residues in the CDR3. Germline V lookup: CDR1 SGHDT, CDR2 YYEEEE. Trimming removed 4 bases from V and 4 bases from J, with 9 bases in between. The sample was T cells isolated from PBMCs. This TCR was recovered from a human donor in good health. The chain links TRBV5-6 to TRBJ2-1, with D tentatively TRBD2 (5 bases). The CDR3 loop is CASSRGFYNEQFF. In nucleotides, the CDR3 is TGTGCCAGCAGCCGGGGATTTTACAATGAGCAGTTCTTC.